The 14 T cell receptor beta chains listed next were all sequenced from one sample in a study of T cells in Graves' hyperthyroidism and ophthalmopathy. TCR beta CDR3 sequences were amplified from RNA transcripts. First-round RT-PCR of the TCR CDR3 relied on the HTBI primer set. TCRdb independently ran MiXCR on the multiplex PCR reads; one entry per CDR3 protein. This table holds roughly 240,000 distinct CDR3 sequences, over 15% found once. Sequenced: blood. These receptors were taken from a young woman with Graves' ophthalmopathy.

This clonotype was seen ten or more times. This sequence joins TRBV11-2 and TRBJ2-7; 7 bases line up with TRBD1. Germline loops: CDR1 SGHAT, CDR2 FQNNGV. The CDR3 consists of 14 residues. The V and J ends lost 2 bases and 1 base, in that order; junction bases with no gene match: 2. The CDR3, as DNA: TGTGCCAGCAGCTTATACAGGGGATCCTACGAGCAGTACTTC. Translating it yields CASSLYRGSYEQYF.

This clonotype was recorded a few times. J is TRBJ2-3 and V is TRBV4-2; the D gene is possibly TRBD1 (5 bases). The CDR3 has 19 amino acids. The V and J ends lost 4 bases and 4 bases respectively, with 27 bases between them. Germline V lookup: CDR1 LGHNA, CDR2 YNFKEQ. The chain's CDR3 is CASSRRPQSKGQGPDTQYF. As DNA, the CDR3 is TGTGCCAGCAGCCGCAGGCCTCAATCAAAGGGCCAGGGTCCAGATACGCAGTATTTT.

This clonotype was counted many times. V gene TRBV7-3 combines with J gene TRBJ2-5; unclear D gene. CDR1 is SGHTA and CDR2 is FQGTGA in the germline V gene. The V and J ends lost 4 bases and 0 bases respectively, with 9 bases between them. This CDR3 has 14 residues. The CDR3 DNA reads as TGTGCCAGCAGCTCGGATCCGTACCAAGAGACCCAGTACTTC. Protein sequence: CASSSDPYQETQYF.

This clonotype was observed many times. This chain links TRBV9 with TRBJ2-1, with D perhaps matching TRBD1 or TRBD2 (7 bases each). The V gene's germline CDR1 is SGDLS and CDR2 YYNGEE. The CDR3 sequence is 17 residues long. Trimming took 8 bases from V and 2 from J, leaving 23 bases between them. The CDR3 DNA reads TGTGCCAGTAGCAGGGGGGGAGGGTCCGTCGCCTACAATGAGCAGTTCTTC. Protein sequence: CASSRGGGSVAYNEQFF.

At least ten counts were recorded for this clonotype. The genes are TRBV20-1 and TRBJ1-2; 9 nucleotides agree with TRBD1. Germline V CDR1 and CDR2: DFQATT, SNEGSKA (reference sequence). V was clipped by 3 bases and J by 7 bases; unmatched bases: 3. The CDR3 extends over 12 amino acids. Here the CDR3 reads CSASGDRVGYTF. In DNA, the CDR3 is TGCAGTGCTAGCGGGGACAGGGTTGGCTACACCTTC.

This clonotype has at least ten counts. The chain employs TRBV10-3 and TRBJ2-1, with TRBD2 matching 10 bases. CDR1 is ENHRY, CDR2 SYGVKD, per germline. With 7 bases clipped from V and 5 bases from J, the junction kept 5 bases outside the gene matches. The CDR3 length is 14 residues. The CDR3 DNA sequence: TGTGCCATCAACGGACTAGCGGAGAACAATGAGCAGTTCTTC. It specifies CAINGLAENNEQFF.

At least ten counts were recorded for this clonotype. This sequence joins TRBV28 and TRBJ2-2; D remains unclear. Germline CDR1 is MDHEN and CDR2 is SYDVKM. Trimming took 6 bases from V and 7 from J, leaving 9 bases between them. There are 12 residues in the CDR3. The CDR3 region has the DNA TGTGCCAGCAGGTCCCCTGTCGGGGAGCTGTTTTTT. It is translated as CASRSPVGELFF.

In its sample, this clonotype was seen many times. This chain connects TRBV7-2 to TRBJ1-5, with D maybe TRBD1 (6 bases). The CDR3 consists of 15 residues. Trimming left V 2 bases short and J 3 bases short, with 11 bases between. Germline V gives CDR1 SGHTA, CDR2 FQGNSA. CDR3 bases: TGTGCCAGCAGCTTATCACAGGGCTACAATCAGCCCCAGCATTTT. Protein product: CASSLSQGYNQPQHF.

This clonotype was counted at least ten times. CDR3 nucleotides: TGTGCCAGCAGCTTTGGGCTAGCGGGGGGGTCGGGGGAGACCCAGTACTTC. This encodes CASSFGLAGGSGETQYF. J is TRBJ2-5 and V is TRBV11-3, with TRBD2 matching over 12 bases. The CDR3 extends over 17 amino acids. V shed 3 bases, J shed 5 bases, and the junction held 10 bases outside the gene matches. Germline assignment: CDR1 SGHNT and CDR2 YENEEA. The full variable domain, its missing parts supplied by reference TRBV11-3 and TRBJ2-5, is EAGVVQSPRYKIIEKKQPVAFWCNPISGHNTLYWYLQNLGQGPELLIRYENEEAVDDSQLPKDRFSAERLKGVDSTLKIQPAELGDSAVYLCASSFGLAGGSGETQYFGPGTRLLVL.

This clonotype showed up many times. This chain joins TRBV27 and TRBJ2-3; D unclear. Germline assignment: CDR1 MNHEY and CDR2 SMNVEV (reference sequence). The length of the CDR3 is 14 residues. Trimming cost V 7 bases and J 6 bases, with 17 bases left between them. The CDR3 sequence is CASTHGSRVDTQYF. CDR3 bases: TGTGCCAGCACCCATGGAAGTCGTGTGGATACGCAGTATTTT.

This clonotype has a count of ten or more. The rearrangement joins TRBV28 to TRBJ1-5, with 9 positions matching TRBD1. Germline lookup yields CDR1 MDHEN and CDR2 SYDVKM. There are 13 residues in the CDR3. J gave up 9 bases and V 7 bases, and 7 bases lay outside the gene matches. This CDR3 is CASIPGQGLPQHF. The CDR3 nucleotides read TGTGCCAGCATACCGGGACAGGGATTGCCCCAGCATTTT. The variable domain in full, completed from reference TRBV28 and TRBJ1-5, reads DVKVTQSSRYLVKRTGEKVFLECVQDMDHENMFWYRQDPGLGLRLIYFSYDVKMKEKGDIPEGYSVSREKKERFSLILESASTNQTSMYLCASIPGQGLPQHFGDGTRLSIL.

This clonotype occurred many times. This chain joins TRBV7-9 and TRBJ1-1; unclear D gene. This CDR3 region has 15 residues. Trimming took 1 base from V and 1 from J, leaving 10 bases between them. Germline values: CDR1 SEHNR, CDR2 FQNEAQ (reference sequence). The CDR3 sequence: CASSLGIRANTEAFF. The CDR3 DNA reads TGTGCCAGCAGCTTAGGGATTAGGGCGAACACTGAAGCTTTCTTT.

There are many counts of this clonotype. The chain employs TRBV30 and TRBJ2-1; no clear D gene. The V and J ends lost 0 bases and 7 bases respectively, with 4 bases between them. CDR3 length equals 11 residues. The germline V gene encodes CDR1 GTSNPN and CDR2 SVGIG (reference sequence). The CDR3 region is CAWSVLNEQFF. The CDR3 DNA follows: TGTGCCTGGAGTGTATTAAATGAGCAGTTCTTC. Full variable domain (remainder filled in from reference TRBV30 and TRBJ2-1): SQTIHQWPATLVQPVGSPLSLECTVEGTSNPNLYWYRQAAGRGLQLLFYSVGIGQISSEVPQNLSASRPQDRQFILSSKKLLLSDSGFYLCAWSVLNEQFFGPGTRLTVL.

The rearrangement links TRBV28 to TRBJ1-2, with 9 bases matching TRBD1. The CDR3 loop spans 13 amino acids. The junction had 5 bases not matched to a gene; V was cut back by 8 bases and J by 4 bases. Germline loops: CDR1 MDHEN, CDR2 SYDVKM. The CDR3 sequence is CASGGQGSYGYTF. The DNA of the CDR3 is TGTGCCAGCGGAGGACAGGGGAGCTATGGCTACACCTTC.